The subject of this entry is one T cell receptor (beta chain). Its antigen is still unknown. This specimen comes from a study of T cell responses to AZD1222 COVID-19 vaccine. V gave up 3 bases and J gave up 4 bases; unmatched junction bases: 4. This CDR3 has 15 residues. Germline-derived CDR1 and CDR2 are PRHDT and FYEKMQ (reference sequence). Sequencing was performed with immunoSEQ multiplex PCR; in TCRdb, only in-frame clones are kept and a portion is missing. The profile shows around 120,000 clones, roughly 92% of them singletons. Study findings and constraints: Only 6 or 7 people who got AZD1222 tested seropositive at baseline. Possibly, clonal diversity was underestimated; donors were largely white British and included more females.

This chain joins TRBV13 and TRBJ2-1; 9 bases agree with TRBD2. This receptor was taken from an adult who received the AZD1222 COVID-19 vaccine. Sample: peripheral blood, taken 28 days after the second AZD1222 dose. CDR3 sequence reads: CASSFSSGMYNEQFF. The CDR3 region has the DNA TGTGCCAGCAGCTTCTCTAGCGGGATGTACAATGAGCAGTTCTTC. The full variable domain, with the rest looked up from reference TRBV13 and TRBJ2-1, is AAGVIQSPRHLIKEKRETATLKCYPIPRHDTVYWYQQGPGQDPQFLISFYEKMQSDKGSIPDRFSAQQFSDYHSELNMSSLELGDSALYFCASSFSSGMYNEQFFGPGTRLTVL.